What follows are 21 T cell receptor beta chains derived from one specimen sequenced in a study of blood T cell repertoires in COVID-19 (dated by TCRdb to about 2020). The library came from the immunoSEQ multiplex PCR assay. The table was pulled from immuneACCESS by TCRdb, which kept in-frame rearrangements only. Such tables lose some clones; where checked, under half of the loss comes from unresolved V genes, and the rest has no known cause. This sample lists 89,000 or so clones; around 88% were detected once. The ten biggest clones cover around 7.3% of the sample. Specimen: peripheral blood. All receptors derive from a man aged 50 to 59 with active COVID-19.

This clone was recorded only once. This sequence joins TRBV7-9 and TRBJ2-1; TRBD2 matches at 8 bases. CDR3 length equals 16 residues. The junction had 6 bases not matched to a gene; V was cut back by 5 bases and J by 0 bases. Germline V gene data show CDR1 as SEHNR and CDR2 as FQNEAQ (reference sequence). CDR3 loop: CASSVGGTSSYNEQFF. In DNA, the CDR3 is TGTGCCAGCAGCGTGGGTGGGACTAGCTCCTACAATGAGCAGTTCTTC.

This clone was detected once. The chain uses TRBV15 and TRBJ2-2; the D gene is possibly TRBD2 (6 bases). This CDR3 spans 16 amino acids. V lost 3 bases and J lost 4, with 15 bases in between. Germline loops: CDR1 LNHNV, CDR2 YYDKDF (reference sequence). Here the CDR3 DNA reads TGTGCCACCAGCAGTATGGGTATGGAGGGCACCGGGGAGCTGTTTTTT. Translation: CATSSMGMEGTGELFF.

The rearrangement links TRBV6-5 to TRBJ1-3, with D maybe TRBD1 (5 bases). Trimming removed 7 bases at V and 0 bases at J, with 13 bases between. The CDR3 has 15 residues. Germline V gene lookup returns CDR1 MNHEY and CDR2 SVGAGI. CDR3 nucleotides: TGTGCCAGCATCAGGGATCCCCGCTCTGGAAACACCATATATTTT. Translated, it gives CASIRDPRSGNTIYF.

This clone was counted a few times. The rearrangement uses TRBV28 and TRBJ2-3, with 12 bases lining up with TRBD2. The CDR3 runs 14 residues. Looked up from germline, CDR1 is MDHEN and CDR2 is SYDVKM. The ends lost 11 bases at V and 0 bases at J; junction bases unmatched: 3. As DNA, the CDR3 is TGTGCCCATGGACTAGCGGGAAGCACAGATACGCAGTATTTT. Its protein is CAHGLAGSTDTQYF.

The chain has TRBV7-2 and TRBJ2-7, with D uncertain. V lost 5 bases and J 1 base, leaving 9 bases between the germline ends. Germline V lookup: CDR1 SGHTA, CDR2 FQGNSA. This CDR3 has 13 residues. The CDR3 DNA reads as TGTGCCAGCAGCGAAGCAAGTTCCTACGAGCAGTACTTC. Translating it yields CASSEASSYEQYF.

This chain links TRBV5-6 with TRBJ2-1; maybe TRBD2 (6 bases). The germline gives CDR1 SGHDT, CDR2 YYEEEE. There are 13 residues in the CDR3. Trimming shortened V by 3 bases and J by 6 bases, and 10 bases separated the two germline ends. CDR3 bases: TGTGCCAGCAGCTCTGGGGGGTCCAATGAGCAGTTCTTC. Its translation: CASSSGGSNEQFF.

This chain joins TRBV25-1 and TRBJ2-7; TRBD1 agrees at 7 bases. CDR1 and CDR2 (germline): MGHDK, SYGVNS. The CDR3 has 15 amino acids. V shed 4 bases and J 2 bases; nucleotides not matched to a gene: 8. The CDR3 is CASSGIGQVTYEQYF. The CDR3 DNA reads as TGTGCCAGCAGTGGAATCGGACAGGTAACCTACGAGCAGTACTTC.

This chain uses TRBV6-6 with TRBJ2-1; TRBD2 agrees at 9 bases. Germline loops: CDR1 MNHNY, CDR2 SVGAGI (reference sequence). The CDR3 sequence is 15 residues long. After removal of 6 bases from V and 7 bases from J, the junction contained 10 bases not matched to a gene. CDR3 in DNA: TGTGCCAGCAGGTTAGCGGGAGCAATGTGGAATGAGCAGTTCTTC. Translating it yields CASRLAGAMWNEQFF.

The chain employs TRBV30 and TRBJ2-7; maybe TRBD1 (7 bases). Trimming shortened V by 3 bases and J by 4 bases, and 16 bases separated the two germline ends. Germline assignment: CDR1 GTSNPN and CDR2 SVGIG (reference sequence). The CDR3 sequence is 14 residues long. The CDR3: CAWSPGGFMYEQYF. In DNA, the CDR3 is TGTGCCTGGAGCCCAGGGGGGTTTATGTACGAGCAGTACTTC.

V is TRBV11-2 and J is TRBJ1-5; D remains unclear. The CDR3 covers 13 residues. Trimming removed 2 bases from V and 5 bases from J, with 7 bases in between. The germline V gene encodes CDR1 SGHAT and CDR2 FQNNGV. This chain's CDR3 is CASSLYEDQPQHF. CDR3 in DNA: TGTGCCAGCAGCTTATATGAGGATCAGCCCCAGCATTTT.

A single count supports this clone. The chain is built from TRBV29-1 and TRBJ1-2; D not resolved. Germline-derived CDR1 and CDR2 are SQVTM and ANQGSEA. This CDR3 is 12 amino acids long. The germline V and J ends were trimmed by 4 bases and 4 bases, with 10 bases remaining between them. Here the CDR3 DNA reads TGCAGCGTTGGGGAGGGAAGCTATGGCTACACCTTC. Its translation is CSVGEGSYGYTF.

The rearrangement joins TRBV7-9 to TRBJ2-2; maybe TRBD2 (6 bases). The CDR3 loop spans 14 amino acids. Germline V gene data show CDR1 as SEHNR and CDR2 as FQNEAQ (reference sequence). V was trimmed by 7 bases and J by 2 bases, leaving 11 bases between them. The CDR3 bases are TGTGCCAGCAAATCTAGCGTTAACACCGGGGAGCTGTTTTTT. It is translated as CASKSSVNTGELFF.

This clone was recorded a few times. The gene calls are TRBV12-3 or TRBV12-4 and TRBJ1-2, with D unresolved. This CDR3 contains 13 residues. With 3 bases removed from V and 6 bases from J, the gap between germline ends came to 11 bases. Here the CDR3 DNA reads TGTGCCAGCAGTTTTTCGCAAACTCATGGCTACACCTTC. It codes for CASSFSQTHGYTF.

The rearrangement joins TRBV27 to TRBJ1-3; D ambiguous. The germline CDR1 and CDR2 sequences are MNHEY and SMNVEV (reference sequence). The CDR3 loop spans 16 amino acids. Trimming cost V 0 bases and J 3 bases, with 12 bases left between them. The DNA of the CDR3 is TGTGCCAGCAGTTTATCCCCGGGGTTTGGTGGAAACACCATATATTTT. Its protein is CASSLSPGFGGNTIYF.

A single count supports this clone. The rearrangement links TRBV10-3 to TRBJ2-7; tentative D call: TRBD1 (6 bases). This CDR3 spans 14 amino acids. Per germline, CDR1 ENHRY and CDR2 SYGVKD. V was shortened by 2 bases and J by 2 bases, with 10 bases between the two germline ends. This CDR3 reads CAISEGGSTYEQYF. CDR3 nucleotides: TGTGCCATCAGTGAGGGGGGCTCGACCTACGAGCAGTACTTC.

The chain joins TRBV6-5 to TRBJ2-7; a weak D match, TRBD1 (5 bases). The V end lost 2 bases, the J end lost 6 bases, and 17 bases lay between the germline ends. Germline V lookup: CDR1 MNHEY, CDR2 SVGAGI. This CDR3 has 15 residues. The CDR3 region has the DNA TGTGCCAGCAGTTACGGCGCAGGGCCATCATCCGAGCAGTACTTC. Translation: CASSYGAGPSSEQYF.

This clone occurred a few times. The chain has TRBV7-9 and TRBJ2-1; the D gene is possibly TRBD2 (7 bases). V lost 3 bases and J 5 bases, leaving 11 bases between the germline ends. The CDR3 sequence is 14 residues long. Germline CDR1 and CDR2: SEHNR and FQNEAQ (reference sequence). This chain's CDR3 is CASSFGGANNEQFF. CDR3 coding DNA: TGTGCCAGCAGCTTTGGGGGGGCTAACAATGAGCAGTTCTTC.

CDR3 DNA: TGTGCCAGCTTATCGACAGGGCTTTTCACAGATACGCAGTATTTT. This gives the protein CASLSTGLFTDTQYF. The chain uses TRBV18 and TRBJ2-3, with 7 bases matching TRBD1. J was trimmed by 2 bases and V by 7 bases; bases with no gene match: 9. This CDR3 has 15 residues. The germline CDR1 and CDR2 sequences are KGHSH and LQKENI.

This clone appeared once. The rearrangement uses TRBV7-2 and TRBJ2-3; tentatively, D is TRBD2 (5 bases). Deletions cut 5 bases from V and 3 bases from J, with 12 bases between. The CDR3 covers 14 residues. Germline values: CDR1 SGHTA, CDR2 FQGNSA. CDR3 bases: TGTGCCAGCAGCCCTGGAAGGGAGACAGATACGCAGTATTTT. Protein: CASSPGRETDTQYF.

This clone has only one observation. The chain uses TRBV7-2 and TRBJ2-7; 8 bases map to TRBD1. J was trimmed by 3 bases and V by 9 bases; bases with no gene match: 4. This CDR3 has 12 residues. Germline V lookup: CDR1 SGHTA, CDR2 FQGNSA. CDR3 in DNA: TGTGCCAGTACAGGGGGAGGCTACGAGCAGTACTTC. It specifies CASTGGGYEQYF.

The gene calls are TRBV27 and TRBJ2-1, with 8 bases lining up with TRBD1. The V gene's germline CDR1 is MNHEY and CDR2 SMNVEV (reference sequence). J was trimmed by 2 bases and V by 3 bases; bases with no gene match: 12. The CDR3 is 18 residues long. The CDR3, as DNA: TGTGCCAGCAGTTTGAGGAGTACACAGGGGGTAACCTACAATGAGCAGTTCTTC. Translation gives CASSLRSTQGVTYNEQFF.